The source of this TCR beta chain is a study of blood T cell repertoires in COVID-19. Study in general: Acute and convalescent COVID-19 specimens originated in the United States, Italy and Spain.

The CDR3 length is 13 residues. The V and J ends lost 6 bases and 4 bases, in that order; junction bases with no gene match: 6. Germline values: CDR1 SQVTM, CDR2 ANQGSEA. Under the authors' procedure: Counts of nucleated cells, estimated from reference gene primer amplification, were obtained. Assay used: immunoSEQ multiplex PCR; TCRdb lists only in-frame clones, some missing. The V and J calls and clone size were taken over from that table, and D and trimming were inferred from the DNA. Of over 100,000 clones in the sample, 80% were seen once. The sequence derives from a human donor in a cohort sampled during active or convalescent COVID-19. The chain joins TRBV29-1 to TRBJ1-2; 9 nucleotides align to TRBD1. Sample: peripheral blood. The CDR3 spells CSVGQGSAYGYTF. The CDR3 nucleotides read TGCAGCGTCGGACAGGGGTCAGCCTATGGCTACACCTTC.